This TCR beta chain was retrieved from a study of cytomegalovirus exposure and HLA in healthy donors (dated by TCRdb to 2016 to 2017). Notes on the research overall: An earlier analysis of approximately 640 of the donors reported 250 to 350 Gb of sequence data and about 100 million unique TCR beta sequences from roughly 200 million T cells. Roughly 320 gigabases of sequencing data and around 80 million unique TCR sequences made up an early release that covered several hundred HLA-typed donors. Of the roughly 400 genotyped donors, about 84% fell in the genetic ancestry cluster associated with self-reported Caucasian donors. The study aimed to test whether cataloging public T cell receptors could reveal signatures of past pathogen exposure. The study used immunosequencing to profile the T cell repertoires of 666 subjects and linked those repertoires to cytomegalovirus serostatus. Besides the first cohort of approximately 710 subjects, a separate validation cohort made up of over 95 different subjects was used. To predict cytomegalovirus infection status, the study brought together high-throughput TCR immunosequencing, statistical association of individual TCRs with disease status, and machine learning. To study patterns of TCR occurrence, a later analysis re-analyzed previously published TCR beta repertoires from under 750 donors and added high-resolution HLA genotyping. Rather than drawing on any new phenotypic data, the later analysis identified candidate immune exposures from TCR beta sequences and the way those sequences occurred across donors. In an earlier analysis of around 540 of the donors, high-throughput TCR beta sequencing was used to judge whether each TCR beta V gene segment behaved as functional or pseudogenic. Donor age, sex, ethnicity and CMV serostatus were compiled alongside the repertoire data. A later genetic analysis took genome-wide SNP genotypes for about three fifths of the 666 donors and used that subset as a discovery cohort. Every discovery cohort repertoire had been produced on one sequencing platform. HLA typing covered class I and class II loci at four-digit resolution. The number of donors typed differed by locus, with about 629-630 for A, B, C, DRB1 and DQB1, roughly 520 for DQA1, 600 to 610 for DPA1, and some 440 for DPB1. Several DR-DQ haplotypes were treated as single units for association and clustering because of strong linkage in the cohort. Across 398 genotyped donors of the cohort, an average of roughly 250,000 unique TCR beta nucleotide sequences per donor were sequenced, and around 20% of those sequences were non-productive.

Based on the germline V gene, the CDR1 and CDR2 sequences are SNHLY and FYNNEI. Its CDR3 holds 11 amino acids, cysteine through phenylalanine. The only DNA kept is the CDR3, 33 bases in frame from the first base. A distance of 7 bases separates the germline ends of V and J, which lose 8 bases and 6 bases respectively. About this clone itself: This clone's antigen is unknown. Base qualities were left out, and no much larger clone turns up one base away.

The research as a whole found: A total of 164 TCR beta chains were listed by the study as associated with cytomegalovirus. A further reported finding was that TCR beta sequences accurately predicted the HLA-A and HLA-B alleles for most subjects in the first cohort. A few of the identified cytomegalovirus-associated TCR beta chains were confirmed in vitro to be specific for cytomegalovirus antigens. This cohort had only TCR beta chains sequenced, and the lack of alpha or paired-chain data limited which features could be detected. When HLA alleles, especially DR and DQ, strongly co-occurred, attributing TCR associations to individual alleles was difficult. A later analysis found that most CMV-associated TCR beta chains appeared HLA-restricted, with HLA associations seemingly driven largely by CMV exposure. The authors suggested that the approach could potentially be generalized to other disease states and immunological phenotypes. Presence/absence analyses assumed roughly uniform sequencing depth across donors, an assumption that may not hold. For the cohort, immune exposure information was limited to CMV serostatus. In a later genetic analysis, fewer N-insertions in productive TCRs were reported among donors in an Asian-associated ancestry cluster than the approximately 710-donor mean. Linkage disequilibrium might explain the correlated functional status among segregating V segments, but an unknown experimental factor could not be excluded. According to a later analysis, TCR association rates differed among HLA loci, with DRB1 alleles showing the most associated TCRs and HLA-C alleles showing the fewest. A later analysis reported that several top co-occurrence clusters appeared linked to parvovirus B19, influenza, CMV and Epstein-Barr virus. In both the original and validation cohorts, the classifier was reported to diagnose cytomegalovirus status with high specificity and sensitivity. An earlier analysis of around 540 of the donors showed that most TCR beta V segments appeared in productive rearrangements either about 87% or about 30% of the time, which broadly matched IMGT annotations. The 87-base-pair reads could not distinguish some IMGT-functional V segments, including TRBV6-2 and TRBV6-3, so those segments were excluded. In a later analysis, HLA-associated TCR beta chains were found to be more clonally expanded and to have lower generation probabilities than equally common non-associated chains. In a later analysis, around 17,000 TCR beta sequences were associated with specific HLA alleles at a false discovery rate of 0.05. Across donors, most TCR sequences were observed very rarely, whereas some public TCRs were present in many individuals. In a later genetic analysis, a missense DCLRE1C variant was associated with V-gene and J-gene trimming of TCR beta chains, and the association was replicated in an independent cohort. A cluster of highly shared sequence variants was judged likely to be a technical artifact of the sequencing pipeline. About 15 rarely observed V segments, including chromosome 9 orphons, were excluded from the earlier analysis of 550 to 700 of the donors because counts were too low. Because HLA typing was unavailable for some donors at each locus, only the typed subset was used in association tests.

The cohort consisted of approximately 670 healthy bone marrow donors. At the time of sampling, every cohort member was nominally healthy, though immune exposures that went unrecorded were likely present. The donor tested CMV seronegative and was one of the 352 seronegative cohort members. Every donor gave a peripheral blood sample, and the peripheral blood mononuclear cells from that sample were used for TCR beta sequencing. Genomic DNA extraction from the blood cell samples was performed with the Qiagen DNeasy Blood Extraction Kit. The library was generated by the immunoSEQ multiplex PCR assay. For the multiplex PCR, a mixture combining 60 forward primers for TCR Vbeta segments and 13 reverse primers for TCR Jbeta segments was used. A multiplex PCR assay on genomic DNA amplified the CDR3 region of rearranged TCR beta genes. The amplified TCR beta libraries were sequenced on the Illumina HiSeq System as 87-base-pair reads. In the original analysis: A later analysis counted approximately 74 million unique TCR beta chains across the 690 or so repertoires, and some 12 million of these chains were shared by at least two donors. Raw reads were error-corrected and collapsed into unique sequences with a nearest-neighbor algorithm that merged closely related sequences to remove PCR and sequencing errors. Alignment of CDR3 sequences to IMGT reference sequences was used to assign V, D and J gene segments. For a sequence to be retained, a match of at least six nucleotides to both a V gene segment and a J gene segment was required. A rearrangement counted as productive if the CDR3 had no stop codons and remained in frame with V and J, and every other rearrangement counted as non-productive. Following IMGT convention, CDR3 was defined as the stretch from the second conserved V-encoded cysteine up to the conserved J-encoded phenylalanine. Sequences without an unambiguous match to a single V gene segment were excluded from the earlier analysis of 450 to 750 of the donors. An earlier analysis of 500 to 700 of the donors classified V segments as functional when productive rearrangements were above 56.7% and as segregating when the standard deviation between donors was above 5%. To diagnose cytomegalovirus status from the catalog of TCR beta chain sequences, a statistical classification framework was built. A later analysis assigned V and J genes by comparing TCR nucleotide sequences with IMGT/GENE-DB human TR gene sequences. A later analysis assigned CDR3 sequences and most-parsimonious VDJ recombination scenarios with the TCRdist pipeline. In a later analysis, every TCR beta chain was defined by the combination of its CDR3 amino acid sequence and its V-gene family, and reads without a unique V-gene family were dropped. To address suspected cross-contamination and a sequencing artifact, a later analysis removed under 600 highly shared, low-generation-probability nucleotide sequences. In a later analysis, a clonal expansion index for each public chain was calculated from normalized within-repertoire ranks of inferred template counts. A later analysis computed generation probabilities with a VDJ recombination model fitted to out-of-frame rearrangements, and checked the results against IGoR. In a later analysis, hypergeometric tests were used to score TCR-TCR, TCR-HLA and TCR-CMV co-occurrence, with a repertoire-size bias correction applied to TCR pairs. To estimate false discovery rates, a later analysis permuted the HLA or CMV assignments 20 times. In a later analysis, co-occurring TCRs were grouped with DBSCAN, and TCRdist sequence similarity was added when clustering was performed within HLA-allele-positive subsets. Repertoires with fewer than 30,000 or more than 120,000 public chains were left out of co-occurrence clustering, as were several repertoires with anomalous nucleotide sharing. Held by TCRdb, this immuneACCESS table contains in-frame sequences only and omits some clones. Under half of the omission traces to an unresolved V gene where checked; the cause of the rest is unknown. V, J and clone size are taken as reported in that table, and D and trimming were inferred from the DNA itself. Within this sample are 270,000 or so clones, with about 93% of them counted one time only. The ten top clones hold less than 2% of the sample.

The sequencing sample was made of PBMCs. The chain is made from TRBV2 and TRBJ2-2, with the D gene uncertain. The sequence was obtained from a girl aged 2 to 9 in good health and CMV-seronegative. The CDR3 has the sequence CASQLPGELFF. The nucleotides read TGTGCCAGCCAACTTCCCGGGGAGCTGTTTTTT.